This TCR beta chain stems from a study of a mutant IDH1 vaccine in newly diagnosed glioma. Turning to the study itself: Patients under treatment included roughly 60% males and approximately 38% females and had a mean age of approximately 44 years. Patients had received radiotherapy, temozolomide, or both previously, most receiving both. Findings and caveats of the study: Pseudoprogression appears to have had no connection to changes in top peripheral T cell clonotypes.

Time point denoted: baseline, week 1 (first vaccination visit). Treatment meaning: pre-vaccination baseline after standard-of-care therapy. Donor diagnoses consisted of new WHO grade 3 or 4 IDH1-mutant, ATRX-lost astrocytomas. Clones were read by immunoSEQ multiplex PCR, and TCRdb kept only the in-frame ones, dropping some. In the table there are around 100,000 clones, approximately 80% of which are singletons. Trimming shortened V by 5 bases and J by 0 bases, and 8 bases separated the two germline ends. The CDR3 has 15 amino acids. Germline CDR1 and CDR2: MNHNY and SVGAGI (reference sequence). Note on this clone: Its specificity is not known.

The source is a middle-aged man with glioma. Some clones in this sample may be carry-over from other donors' samples. This chain links TRBV6-6 with TRBJ2-6, with D unresolved. The sequencing used PBMCs, collected from a glioma patient treated with radiotherapy, temozolomide or both. The CDR3 coding sequence is TGTGCCAGCAGTACCGCCAGCTCTGGGGCCAACGTCCTGACTTTC. Translated: CASSTASSGANVLTF.